The rows below give T cell receptor beta chains drawn from one sample of a study of Ad26.COV2.S vaccination and SARS-CoV-2 variants. TCRdb's copy holds only in-frame clones and misses some; the assay was immunoSEQ multiplex PCR. The sample holds approximately 450,000 clones, about nine tenths seen once. The material sequenced was peripheral blood, taken in a trial of Ad26.COV2.S vaccine versus placebo. The receptors originated from a person between 18 and 65 years old who received the Ad26.COV2.S COVID-19 vaccine or a placebo. CDR3s include the opening cysteine and the closing phenylalanine or tryptophan. A D gene is named only where the DNA matches it firmly. Size is omitted from some rows. Given values are once, few, many or a class for expanded clones.

>NA|TRBV18|TRBJ2-1|TRBD1
CASSQAGGNEQFF
TGTGCCAGCTCACAGGCAGGGGGCAATGAGCAGTTCTTC
>NA|TRBV4-3|TRBJ1-1|NA
CASSQESLRGVGNTEAFF
TGCGCCAGCAGCCAAGAAAGCCTAAGGGGAGTAGGGAACACTGAAGCTTTCTTT
>NA|TRBV6-5|TRBJ1-1|NA
CASSYLGGDTEAFF
TGTGCCAGCAGTTACTTAGGAGGGGACACTGAAGCTTTCTTT
>NA|TRBV4-3|TRBJ1-1|NA
CASSQGGGRTEAFF
TGCGCCAGCAGCCAAGGAGGGGGGAGGACTGAAGCTTTCTTT
>NA|TRBV3-1/TRBV3-2|TRBJ2-5|NA
CASSHHLGTRIQETQYF
TGTGCCAGCAGCCATCATTTAGGGACTCGTATACAAGAGACCCAGTACTTC
>NA|TRBV3-1/TRBV3-2|TRBJ2-2|TRBD2
CASSQEWPSGTNTGELFF
TGTGCCAGCAGCCAAGAATGGCCTAGCGGGACGAACACCGGGGAGCTGTTTTTT
>NA|TRBV24-1|TRBJ2-7|NA
CATSRAGSYEQYF
TGTGCCACCAGTCGCGCAGGGAGCTACGAGCAGTACTTC
>NA|TRBV5-6|TRBJ1-3|NA
CASSWGGGDSGNTIYF
TGTGCCAGCAGCTGGGGTGGAGGCGACTCTGGAAACACCATATATTTT
>NA|TRBV5-1|TRBJ1-3|TRBD1
CASSPGQGGNTIYF
TGCGCCAGCAGCCCCGGACAGGGAGGAAACACCATATATTTT
>NA|TRBV11-2|TRBJ1-1|NA
CASSLGRVTEAFF
TGTGCCAGCAGCTTGGGCCGGGTCACTGAAGCTTTCTTT
>NA|TRBV20-1|TRBJ1-2|NA
CSASAAYGYTF
TGCAGTGCTAGTGCCGCATATGGCTACACCTTC
>NA|TRBV20-1|TRBJ2-1|TRBD2
CSASYAGVYNEQFF
TGCAGTGCTAGTTACGCGGGAGTCTACAATGAGCAGTTCTTC
>NA|TRBV19|TRBJ2-3|NA
CASSMSVTQYF
TGTGCCAGTAGTATGAGCGTCACGCAGTATTTT
>once|TRBV3-1/TRBV3-2|TRBJ1-1|NA
CASRQGITEAFF
TGTGCCAGCAGGCAAGGAATAACTGAAGCTTTCTTT
>NA|TRBV4-3|TRBJ2-2|TRBD2
CASSQDLAGVSGELFF
TGCGCCAGCAGCCAAGACCTAGCGGGAGTTTCCGGGGAGCTGTTTTTT
>NA|TRBV2|TRBJ1-5|NA
CASSGGGNQPQHF
TGTGCCAGCAGTGGTGGGGGCAATCAGCCCCAGCATTTT
>NA|TRBV9|TRBJ2-7|NA
CASSPGDFSYEQYF
TGTGCCAGCAGCCCCGGAGACTTTTCCTACGAGCAGTACTTC
>NA|TRBV19|TRBJ2-2|NA
CASSYAGRTGELFF
TGTGCCAGTAGCTATGCGGGACGCACCGGGGAGCTGTTTTTT
>NA|TRBV7-2|TRBJ2-7|NA
CASSAPQALSYEQYF
TGTGCCAGCAGCGCTCCTCAGGCTCTCTCCTACGAGCAGTACTTC
>NA|TRBV30|TRBJ1-4|TRBD1
CAWSLADRVNEKLFF
TGTGCCTGGAGCCTCGCAGACAGGGTTAATGAAAAACTGTTTTTT
>NA|TRBV6-2/TRBV6-3|TRBJ2-1|NA
CASSSIYPNEQFF
TGTGCCAGCAGTTCCATCTACCCCAATGAGCAGTTCTTC
>NA|TRBV27|TRBJ2-7|TRBD2
CASKLAGEGAWEQYF
TGTGCCAGCAAGCTAGCGGGAGAAGGAGCCTGGGAGCAGTACTTC
>NA|TRBV4-1|TRBJ2-4|NA
CASSQDGGIQYF
TGCGCCAGCAGCCAAGATGGCGGCATTCAGTACTTC
>NA|TRBV7-2|TRBJ1-6|NA
CASSAGRYNSPLHF
TGTGCCAGCAGCGCGGGCCGCTATAATTCACCCCTCCACTTT
>NA|TRBV27|TRBJ1-1|NA
CASSLFGGATEAFF
TGTGCCAGCAGTTTGTTTGGGGGAGCCACTGAAGCTTTCTTT
>NA|TRBV7-9|TRBJ2-7|TRBD2
CASSSGLALYEQYF
TGTGCCAGCAGCTCGGGACTAGCCCTCTACGAGCAGTACTTC
>NA|TRBV9|TRBJ1-2|NA
CASSVDGMGHLGGGYTF
TGTGCCAGCAGCGTAGATGGAATGGGCCACCTGGGTGGTGGCTACACCTTC
>NA|TRBV18|TRBJ2-7|TRBD2
CASSPLGTSGNDEQYF
TGTGCCAGCTCACCATTGGGGACTAGCGGGAACGACGAGCAGTACTTC
>NA|TRBV5-1|TRBJ1-6|NA
CASKGGGNSPLHF
TGCGCCAGTAAAGGCGGGGGAAATTCACCCCTCCACTTT
>NA|TRBV3-1/TRBV3-2|TRBJ2-7|TRBD1
CASSPSGQGRYEQYF
TGTGCCAGCAGCCCCTCGGGACAGGGGAGGTACGAGCAGTACTTC
>NA|TRBV4-3|TRBJ1-6|NA
CASSQNRLSPLHF
TGCGCCAGCAGCCAGAACAGGTTGTCACCCCTCCACTTT
>NA|TRBV18|TRBJ2-1|TRBD1
CASSLRGRLNEQFF
TGTGCCAGCTCGTTGAGGGGGCGCCTGAATGAGCAGTTCTTC
>once|TRBV12-5|TRBJ2-1|TRBD1
CASGLVKIVRDRDNEQFF
TGTGCTAGTGGTTTGGTAAAAATAGTAAGGGACAGAGACAATGAGCAGTTCTTC
>NA|TRBV14|TRBJ2-1|TRBD1
CASSLRDSNNEQFF
TGTGCCAGCAGCCTCCGGGACAGTAACAATGAGCAGTTCTTC
>NA|TRBV6-5|TRBJ2-1|NA
CASNLARAYEQFF
TGTGCCAGCAATCTCGCAAGGGCCTATGAGCAGTTCTTC
>NA|TRBV5-6|TRBJ1-2|TRBD1
CASRSRQGAYGYTF
TGTGCCAGCAGGTCGCGACAGGGGGCTTATGGCTACACCTTC
>NA|TRBV20-1|TRBJ2-7|NA
CSASSSRYEQYF
TGCAGTGCTAGTTCCAGCCGTTACGAGCAGTACTTC
>NA|TRBV5-8|TRBJ2-7|TRBD2
CASSLAFAGGPGEQYF
TGTGCCAGCAGCTTGGCCTTCGCGGGAGGGCCTGGCGAGCAGTACTTC
>NA|TRBV27|TRBJ1-1|NA
CASSFGGGGGTEAFF
TGTGCCAGCAGTTTTGGGGGGGGCGGTGGCACTGAAGCTTTCTTT
>NA|TRBV6-5|TRBJ1-5|NA
CASRRGAGDQPQHF
TGTGCCAGCAGGCGGGGGGCAGGGGATCAGCCCCAGCATTTT
>NA|TRBV29-1|TRBJ2-3|NA
CSVDGGDTQYF
TGCAGCGTCGACGGTGGAGATACGCAGTATTTT
>NA|TRBV2|TRBJ2-5|NA
CASSERETQYF
TGTGCCAGCAGTGAAAGAGAGACCCAGTACTTC
>once|TRBV7-9|TRBJ1-2|TRBD1
CASALGQGSLGYTF
TGTGCCAGCGCACTTGGACAGGGTTCACTCGGCTACACCTTC
>NA|TRBV6-2/TRBV6-3|TRBJ2-2|NA
CASSFPGQTNTGELFF
TGTGCCAGCAGCTTCCCCGGTCAGACGAACACCGGGGAGCTGTTTTTT